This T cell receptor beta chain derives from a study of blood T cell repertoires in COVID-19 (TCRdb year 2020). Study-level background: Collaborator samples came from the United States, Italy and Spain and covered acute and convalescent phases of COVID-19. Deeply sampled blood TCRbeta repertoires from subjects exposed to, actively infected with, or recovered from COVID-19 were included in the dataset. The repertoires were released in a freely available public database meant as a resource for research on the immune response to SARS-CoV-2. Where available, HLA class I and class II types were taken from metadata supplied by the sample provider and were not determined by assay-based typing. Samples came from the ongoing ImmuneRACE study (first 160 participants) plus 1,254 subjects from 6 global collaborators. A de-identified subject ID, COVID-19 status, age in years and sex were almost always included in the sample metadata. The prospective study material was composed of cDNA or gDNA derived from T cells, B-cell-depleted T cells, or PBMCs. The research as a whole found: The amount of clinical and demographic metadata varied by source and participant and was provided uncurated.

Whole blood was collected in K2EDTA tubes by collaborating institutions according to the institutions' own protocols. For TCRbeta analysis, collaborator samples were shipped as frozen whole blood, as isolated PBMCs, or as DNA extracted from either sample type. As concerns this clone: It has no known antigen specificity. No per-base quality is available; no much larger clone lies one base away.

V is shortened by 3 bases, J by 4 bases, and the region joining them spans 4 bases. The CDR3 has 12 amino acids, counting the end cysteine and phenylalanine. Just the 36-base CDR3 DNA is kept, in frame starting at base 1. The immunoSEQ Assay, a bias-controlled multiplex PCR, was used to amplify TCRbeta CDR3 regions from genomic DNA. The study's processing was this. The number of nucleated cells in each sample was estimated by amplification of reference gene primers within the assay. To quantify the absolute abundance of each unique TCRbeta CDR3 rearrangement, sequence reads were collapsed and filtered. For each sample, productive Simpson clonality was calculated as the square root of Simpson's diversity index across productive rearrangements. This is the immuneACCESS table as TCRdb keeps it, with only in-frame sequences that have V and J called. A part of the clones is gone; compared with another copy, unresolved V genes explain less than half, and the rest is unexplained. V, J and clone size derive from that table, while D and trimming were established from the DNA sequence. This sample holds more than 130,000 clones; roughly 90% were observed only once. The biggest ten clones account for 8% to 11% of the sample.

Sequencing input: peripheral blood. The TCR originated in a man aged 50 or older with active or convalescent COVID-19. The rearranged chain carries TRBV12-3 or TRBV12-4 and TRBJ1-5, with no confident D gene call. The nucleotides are TGTGCCAGCAGTTTGCGTAATCAGCCCCAGCATTTT. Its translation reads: CASSLRNQPQHF.